The 18 T cell receptor beta chains reported below all come from one sample, sequenced in a study of blood T cells in healthy people across ages. For the second PCR, which ran for 7 to 11 cycles, a sample-barcoded 5' primer and a J-beta primer mix were used. Each CDR3 protein is one row after TCRdb ran MiXCR on the 5' RACE reads. This table has approximately 800,000 distinct CDR3 sequences, 35% to 50% appearing once. The material sequenced was blood. The receptors originated from a man at least 80 years old in good health.

This clonotype was counted a few times. This rearrangement joins TRBV29-1 to TRBJ2-5, with 7 nucleotides matching TRBD2. Looked up from germline, CDR1 is SQVTM and CDR2 is ANQGSEA. The trim removed 3 bases at V and 3 bases at J, leaving 4 bases unmatched. The CDR3 loop spans 13 amino acids. Here the CDR3 DNA reads TGCAGCGTTGATGGGGGGGGAAAAGAGACCCAGTACTTC. Translation gives CSVDGGGKETQYF.

V usage is TRBV5-1 and J usage is TRBJ2-7; D could derive from TRBD1 or TRBD2 (5 bases each). This CDR3 has 14 amino acids. V was pared by 7 bases and J by 0 bases, with 14 bases between. CDR1 SGHRS and CDR2 YFSETQ come from the germline V gene. DNA of the CDR3: TGCGCCAGCGCTGGGGACGGAAGCTCCTACGAGCAGTACTTC. Its translation is CASAGDGSSYEQYF.

The chain joins TRBV29-1 to TRBJ2-1, with a weak D call TRBD2 (6 bases). Trimming stripped 2 bases from V and 10 bases from J, with 15 bases between. The CDR3 length is 13 residues. The germline gives CDR1 SQVTM, CDR2 ANQGSEA. This CDR3 is CSVETMTRREQFF. In nucleotides, the CDR3 is TGCAGCGTTGAAACCATGACTAGACGCGAGCAGTTCTTC.

In regard to this clonotype: A single base separates this from a much larger clone, so it may be a read error. The chain uses TRBV6-5 and TRBJ2-1; 7 bases align to TRBD1. V lost 8 bases, J lost 9 bases, and 7 bases stayed unmatched. Germline V CDR1 and CDR2: MNHEY, SVGAGI. The CDR3 totals 12 residues. The CDR3 reads CASGPGGVEQFF. For the CDR3, the DNA is TGTGCCAGCGGTCCAGGGGGAGTTGAGCAGTTCTTC.

This chain connects TRBV6-1 to TRBJ2-2; 9 nucleotides agree with TRBD2. The CDR3 loop spans 19 amino acids. The V gene's germline CDR1 is MNHNS and CDR2 SASEGT. Unmatched junction bases numbered 14, after V lost 4 bases and J lost 2 bases. CDR3 residues: CASSADRDRLADNTGELFF. For the CDR3, the DNA is TGTGCCAGCAGTGCCGACAGGGATCGACTAGCGGACAACACCGGGGAGCTGTTTTTT.

There are a few counts of this clonotype. CDR3 loop: CASSLSGPGNEQFF. CDR3 in DNA: TGTGCCAGCAGTTTATCGGGTCCCGGCAATGAGCAGTTCTTC. This rearrangement joins TRBV27 to TRBJ2-1; the D is unclear. The CDR3 is 14 amino acids. Germline assignment: CDR1 MNHEY and CDR2 SMNVEV (reference sequence). With 0 bases removed from V and 6 bases from J, the gap between germline ends came to 9 bases.

This clonotype was picked up many times. The DNA for the CDR3 is TGCAGTGCTTCTGGACAGCGTAATGAGCAGTTCTTC. Translating gives CSASGQRNEQFF. The V call is TRBV20-1, the J call TRBJ2-1; D might be TRBD1 (6 bases). CDR3 length: 12 amino acids. V lost 5 bases and J 7 bases, leaving 12 bases between the germline ends. The germline CDR1 and CDR2 sequences are DFQATT and SNEGSKA (reference sequence).

This clonotype was found many times. At one boundary the junction diverges from the germline segment, which might be a read error. DNA of the CDR3: TGTGCCAGCACCTTAACGGGAACCTCCTACGAGCAGTACTTC. Translation: CASTLTGTSYEQYF. The chain recombines TRBV7-2 with TRBJ2-7; D may be TRBD2 (5 bases). CDR1 and CDR2 from the germline V gene are SGHTA and FQGNSA. The CDR3 totals 14 residues.

V usage is TRBV20-1 and J usage is TRBJ2-7; no definite D call. The germline CDR1 and CDR2 sequences are DFQATT and SNEGSKA (reference sequence). Trimming removed 5 bases at V and 2 bases at J, with 13 bases between. The CDR3 length is 13 residues. CDR3 loop: CSAPNPGPYEQYF. CDR3 DNA sequence: TGCAGTGCTCCAAACCCTGGGCCCTACGAGCAGTACTTC.

This clonotype was counted only a few times. The chain links TRBV4-2 to TRBJ2-1; the D gene is possibly TRBD2 (6 bases). The V gene's germline CDR1 is LGHNA and CDR2 YNFKEQ. CDR3 length: 12 residues. V shed 3 bases and J shed 7 bases, with 7 bases lying between them. The CDR3 sequence: CASSQAGNEQFF. The CDR3 coding sequence is TGTGCCAGCAGCCAGGCGGGGAATGAGCAGTTCTTC.

The gene calls are TRBV10-2 and TRBJ1-1, with a possible D match to TRBD1 (6 bases). Germline V gene lookup returns CDR1 WSHSY and CDR2 SAAADI. V gave up 3 bases and J gave up 7 bases, with 12 bases separating them. This CDR3 region has 13 residues. CDR3 nucleotides: TGCGCCAGCAGTGAATGGGGGGCGGATGAAGCTTTCTTT. Translating gives CASSEWGADEAFF.

This chain connects TRBV21-1 to TRBJ2-5; TRBD1 is the table's D call, not checked against the DNA. TRBV21-1 is a listed pseudogene. CDR3 length: 17 residues. The CDR3 protein is CASSNPPGTHAQETQYF. The CDR3 DNA reads as TGTGCCAGCAGCAACCCCCCGGGGACACACGCTCAAGAGACCCAGTACTTC.

Only one count was recorded for this clonotype. The chain is built from TRBV7-2 and TRBJ2-7, with 12 bases lining up with TRBD1. CDR3 length equals 15 residues. In germline, CDR1 is SGHTA, CDR2 FQGNSA. Unmatched junction bases numbered 9, after V lost 5 bases and J lost 7 bases. The CDR3: CTSSLHGTGGVEQYF. CDR3 DNA: TGTACCAGCAGCCTCCACGGGACAGGGGGCGTAGAGCAGTACTTC.

The chain links TRBV9 to TRBJ2-1, with D perhaps matching TRBD2 (6 bases). Trimming took 3 bases from V and 7 from J, leaving 11 bases between them. Germline CDR1 reads SGDLS; CDR2 reads YYNGEE. The CDR3 runs 13 residues. CDR3 sequence: CASSATSRNEQFF. In DNA, the CDR3 is TGTGCCAGCAGCGCGACTAGTCGGAATGAGCAGTTCTTC.

The chain carries TRBV11-2 and TRBJ1-2; tentative D call: TRBD1 (6 bases). V was pared by 0 bases and J by 8 bases, with 16 bases between. Germline CDR1 and CDR2: SGHAT and FQNNGV. This CDR3 contains 15 residues. The CDR3 loop reads CASSLDSGSGDGYTF. The CDR3, as DNA: TGTGCCAGCAGCTTAGATAGTGGGTCAGGGGACGGCTACACCTTC.

The CDR3 region has the DNA TGCAGTGCTGCGCGGGAGGCGGAGACCCAGTACTTC. It codes for CSAAREAETQYF. J is TRBJ2-5 and V is TRBV20-1; 8 bases fit TRBD2. CDR1 is DFQATT, CDR2 SNEGSKA, per germline (reference sequence). The CDR3 is made up of 12 amino acids. The junction had 4 bases not matched to a gene; V was cut back by 5 bases and J by 5 bases.

This clonotype showed up just a few times. The chain couples TRBV5-1 to TRBJ2-5; D unresolved. V dropped 0 bases and J dropped 2 bases, with 8 bases sitting between them. The CDR3 consists of 14 residues. Germline V gene data show CDR1 as SGHRS and CDR2 as YFSETQ. For the CDR3, the DNA is TGCGCCAGCAGCTTGGAACACCTTCAAGAGACCCAGTACTTC. Its protein product is CASSLEHLQETQYF.

The V and J genes are TRBV20-1 and TRBJ1-1; D is perhaps TRBD1 (6 bases). This CDR3 comprises 13 residues. V shed 3 bases and J shed 4 bases, with 12 bases lying between them. Germline V gene sequence: CDR1 DFQATT, CDR2 SNEGSKA (reference sequence). In DNA, the CDR3 is TGCAGTGCTAGCACAGGGCAGGTCACTGAAGCTTTCTTT. The encoded protein is CSASTGQVTEAFF.